This note documents a single T cell receptor beta chain sequence. Its antigen is still unknown. These data belong to a study of regulatory T cells in long-lasting Graves disease. Findings of the study overall: Peripheral blood alone, not thyroid tissue, underwent study. Among the persistent patients, 2,741 public clonotypes were shared, more than the 950 to 1,000 shared among new patients. TRBV28, TRBJ1-2 and TRBJ2-5 were favored in persistent disease.

The V end was cut by 3 bases, the J end by 4 bases, with 12 bases between. The length of the CDR3 is 15 residues. Germline V gives CDR1 SEHNR, CDR2 FQNEAQ (reference sequence). The time point here: persistent/refractory GD, antithyroid drugs over 5 years with positive TRAb. RNA from PBMCs was the source of the TCR library. Per American Thyroid Association guidelines, Graves' disease was diagnosed. Construction of the TCR beta libraries employed iRepertoire HTBI primers in conjunction with Arm-PCR of CDR3 regions. TCRdb itself ran the multiplex PCR reads through MiXCR, one entry per CDR3 protein. This sample has over 300,000 distinct CDR3 sequences; roughly 21% occur once, and the top ten carry around 30%.

The V call is TRBV7-9, the J call TRBJ2-2; D is unclear. The sample was peripheral blood mononuclear cells (PBMCs), taken when the disease was refractory, from a patient treated with antithyroid drugs. This clonotype was obtained from a female donor with Graves disease. The CDR3 loop is CASSLSPMSTGELFF. The CDR3 nucleotides read TGTGCCAGCAGCTTGTCTCCTATGAGCACCGGGGAGCTGTTTTTT.